Following are 11 T cell receptor beta chains from one sample sequenced in a study of blood T cell repertoires in COVID-19. Repertoires were generated with immunoSEQ multiplex PCR, while TCRdb's copy carries only in-frame clones and drops some. The repertoire includes 130,000 or so clones, about four fifths of them detected once, and about 1.4% sits in the top ten. The sample comprised peripheral blood. These receptors were obtained from a human donor in a cohort sampled during active COVID-19.

The chain has TRBV5-1 and TRBJ2-3; TRBD2 matches 9 bases. This CDR3 spans 17 amino acids. J gave up 0 bases and V 1 base, and 6 bases lay outside the gene matches. Germline-derived CDR1 and CDR2 are SGHRS and YFSETQ. The CDR3 DNA reads TGCGCCAGCAGCTTGCCTGCGGGAGGGGGGAGCACAGATACGCAGTATTTT. This translates into CASSLPAGGGSTDTQYF.

This chain links TRBV7-9 with TRBJ1-1; TRBD1 agrees at 9 bases. V was clipped by 6 bases and J by 4 bases; unmatched bases: 6. Germline loops: CDR1 SEHNR, CDR2 FQNEAQ (reference sequence). The CDR3 extends over 14 amino acids. Here the CDR3 DNA reads TGTGCCAGCAGGGACAGGGGATGGAGCACTGAAGCTTTCTTT. Translated, it gives CASRDRGWSTEAFF.

This clone was seen a few times. The chain combines TRBV3-1 (or the pseudogene TRBV3-2) with TRBJ1-2, with D possibly TRBD1 on 5 matching bases. Germline-derived CDR1 and CDR2 are LGHDT and YNNKEL (reference sequence). The CDR3 runs to 14 residues. The germline V and J ends were trimmed by 3 bases and 7 bases, with 15 bases remaining between them. The CDR3 nucleotides are TGTGCCAGCAGCCAGGCAACGGGACTTAGTGGCTACACCTTC. It encodes CASSQATGLSGYTF.

The genes are TRBV28 and TRBJ1-5; 8 bases line up with TRBD1. Germline V lookup: CDR1 MDHEN, CDR2 SYDVKM. Trimming cost V 6 bases and J 1 base; bases outside gene matches: 8. The CDR3 is 16 residues long. CDR3 sequence reads: CASRTLDRGSNQPQHF. In DNA, the CDR3 is TGTGCCAGCAGAACCCTAGACAGGGGAAGCAATCAGCCCCAGCATTTT.

The gene calls are TRBV11-1 and TRBJ1-5; 9 nucleotides match TRBD1. The junction had 5 bases not matched to a gene; V was cut back by 5 bases and J by 0 bases. This CDR3 is built from 16 residues. Germline values: CDR1 SGHAT, CDR2 FQDESV (reference sequence). The CDR3 spells CASSQGTGNSNQPQHF. CDR3 in DNA: TGTGCCAGCAGCCAAGGGACAGGGAATAGCAATCAGCCCCAGCATTTT. Full variable domain (missing parts from reference TRBV11-1 and TRBJ1-5): EAEVAQSPRYKITEKSQAVAFWCDPISGHATLYWYRQILGQGPELLVQFQDESVVDDSQLPKDRFSAERLKGVDSTLKIQPAELGDSAMYLCASSQGTGNSNQPQHFGDGTRLSIL.

The genes are TRBV7-2 and TRBJ2-1; 8 bases line up with TRBD2. Germline assignment: CDR1 SGHTA and CDR2 FQGNSA. Trimming cost V 0 bases and J 9 bases; bases outside gene matches: 13. The CDR3 runs 17 residues. The CDR3 DNA follows: TGTGCCAGCAGCTTAGCGGGGATAGCGGGACACGGGGGTGAGCAGTTCTTC. The encoded protein is CASSLAGIAGHGGEQFF.

The chain couples TRBV6-5 to TRBJ1-4, with D possibly matching TRBD1 (6 bases). CDR1 is MNHEY and CDR2 is SVGAGI in the germline V gene. Deletions cut 6 bases from V and 4 bases from J, with 12 bases between. The CDR3 has 14 residues. CDR3 coding DNA: TGTGCCAGCAGACTGACAGGCCATAATGAAAAACTGTTTTTT. It codes for CASRLTGHNEKLFF.

This clone was found once. The chain uses TRBV4-1 and TRBJ2-5; D is perhaps TRBD2 (6 bases). The CDR3 sequence is 15 residues long. V was pared by 1 base and J by 5 bases, with 14 bases between. CDR1 and CDR2 (germline): MGHRA, YSYEKL. Here the CDR3 reads CASSQVEGSWETQYF. CDR3 DNA sequence: TGCGCCAGCAGCCAAGTGGAGGGTTCTTGGGAGACCCAGTACTTC.

The gene calls are TRBV19 and TRBJ1-4; tentatively, D is TRBD1 (6 bases). The germline V gene has CDR1 LNHDA and CDR2 SQIVND (reference sequence). The ends were cut back, 4 bases at V and 0 bases at J, with 9 bases in the middle. This CDR3 region has 15 residues. The CDR3 loop reads CASSTRTATNEKLFF. CDR3 DNA sequence: TGTGCCAGTAGTACCCGGACAGCAACTAATGAAAAACTGTTTTTT.

V gene TRBV24-1 combines with J gene TRBJ2-3, with D unclear. From germline, CDR1 is KGHDR and CDR2 SFDVKD. The CDR3 has 13 amino acids. Trimming stripped 6 bases from V and 1 base from J, with 7 bases between. The chain's CDR3 is CATSSSGTDTQYF. The CDR3 DNA is TGTGCCACCAGTAGTTCGGGCACAGATACGCAGTATTTT.

The CDR3 is CAWSQGSPETQYF. CDR3 DNA: TGTGCCTGGAGCCAGGGCTCTCCAGAGACCCAGTACTTC. The V call is TRBV30, the J call TRBJ2-5; weak D call: TRBD1 (5 bases). Germline V lookup: CDR1 GTSNPN, CDR2 SVGIG (reference sequence). The germline V and J ends were trimmed by 3 bases and 4 bases, with 12 bases remaining between them. This CDR3 contains 13 residues.